This paragraph reports one T cell receptor beta chain. Its antigen remains unknown. These data come from a study of T cells after yellow fever vaccination. Notes on the study in general: Among primary-vaccination clones, most reappeared after the booster, at almost 98% for CD4 and around 90% for CD8. Weaker overall, the secondary response nonetheless peaked faster (day 5 versus 15). A small share of clonotypes appeared in both CD4 and CD8 compartments.

Generation of TCR cDNA used 5'RACE template switching (which added a universal primer site and UMIs). Using its own MiXCR run on the 5' RACE reads, TCRdb lists one record per CDR3 protein. Found here are 300,000 to 350,000 distinct CDR3 sequences, around 4.1% of them singletons; the top ten hold 20% to 25%. The TCR was taken from a man younger than 35 who received the YFV17D yellow fever vaccine. Sequences were derived from PBMCs, sampled 5 days after the yellow fever booster vaccination.

CDR3 DNA: TGTGCCAGCAGTTACTCGAGGTCCTCCGCGGGTGGCTACACCTTC. Translated: CASSYSRSSAGGYTF. The chain uses TRBV6-6 and TRBJ1-2; no clear D. The germline V and J ends were trimmed by 0 bases and 7 bases, with 15 bases remaining between them. The germline V gene encodes CDR1 MNHNY and CDR2 SVGAGI (reference sequence). CDR3 size: 15 residues.